The sequence of this T cell receptor (beta chain) was determined in a study of T cells in Graves' hyperthyroidism and ophthalmopathy. In making diagnoses, clinical symptoms, serum thyroxine and TRAb, thyroid ultrasound and orbital computed tomography were all used. About 10 ml of fresh peripheral blood supplied the PBMCs. This CDR3 has 18 amino acids. V was clipped by 2 bases and J by 0 bases; unmatched bases: 6. CDR1 SEHNR and CDR2 FQNEAQ come from the germline V gene (reference sequence). With respect to this clonotype: Its antigen is currently unknown.

Using RNA transcripts as the source, TCR beta CDR3 regions were amplified. With the HTBI primer set, the TCR CDR3 went through a first round of RT-PCR. TCRdb independently ran MiXCR on the multiplex PCR reads; one entry per CDR3 protein. Among some 380,000 distinct CDR3 sequences listed, around an eighth were seen once. Study-wide results and caveats: Among clonotypes expanded in thyroid above 0.001, most were also found in blood.

Material: blood. The TCR sequence derives from a man aged 25 to 45 with Graves' hyperthyroidism that later progressed to Graves' ophthalmopathy. The chain employs TRBV7-9 and TRBJ2-6; 8 bases are a match to TRBD1. CDR3 residues: CASSLKGTGASGANVLTF. The CDR3 bases are TGTGCCAGCAGCTTAAAGGGGACAGGCGCCTCTGGGGCCAACGTCCTGACTTTC. Full variable domain (rest looked up from reference TRBV7-9 and TRBJ2-6): DTGVSQNPRHKITKRGQNVTFRCDPISEHNRLYWYRQTLGQGPEFLTYFQNEAQLEKSRLLSDRFSAERPKGSFSTLEIQRTEQGDSAMYLCASSLKGTGASGANVLTFGAGSRLTVL.